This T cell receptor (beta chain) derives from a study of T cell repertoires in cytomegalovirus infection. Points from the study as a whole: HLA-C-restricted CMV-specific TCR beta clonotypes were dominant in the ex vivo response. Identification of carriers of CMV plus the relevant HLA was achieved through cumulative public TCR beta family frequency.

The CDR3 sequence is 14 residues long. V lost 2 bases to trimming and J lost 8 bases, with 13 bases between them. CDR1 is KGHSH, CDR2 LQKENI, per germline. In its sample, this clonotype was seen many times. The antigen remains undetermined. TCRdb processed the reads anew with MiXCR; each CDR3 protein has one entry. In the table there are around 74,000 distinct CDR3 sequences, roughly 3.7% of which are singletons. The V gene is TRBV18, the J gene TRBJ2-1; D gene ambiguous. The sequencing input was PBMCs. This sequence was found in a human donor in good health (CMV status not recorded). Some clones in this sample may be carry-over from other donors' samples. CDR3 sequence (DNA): TGTGCCAGCTCACCAGTAATGTCGGCAGATGAGCAGTTCTTC. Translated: CASSPVMSADEQFF.